The 21 T cell receptor beta chains in this list originate from one sample, sequenced in a study of identical twins. TCRdb called the 5' RACE reads again in MiXCR, with one record for every CDR3 protein. The sample holds 600,000 to 700,000 distinct CDR3 sequences, approximately 22% seen once. These data are also associated with another study on T cells expressing NK-cell markers.

Sequencing was done on a sample of PBMCs. The origin of the receptors is a woman in her late teens or twenties in good health.

This clonotype was counted between two and nine times. The V and J genes are TRBV20-1 and TRBJ1-6, with D perhaps TRBD1 (5 bases). Germline CDR1 and CDR2: DFQATT and SNEGSKA (reference sequence). This CDR3 has 14 amino acids. V was pared by 0 bases and J by 7 bases, with 10 bases between. The CDR3 is CSARDQGTNSPLHF. CDR3 nucleotides: TGCAGTGCTAGAGATCAGGGTACAAATTCACCCCTCCACTTT.

This clonotype was seen ten or more times. The chain joins TRBV5-6 to TRBJ2-5; 7 bases line up with TRBD2. Germline assignment: CDR1 SGHDT and CDR2 YYEEEE. The CDR3 consists of 14 residues. V lost 2 bases to trimming and J lost 3 bases; unmatched junction nucleotides: 4. The DNA of the CDR3 is TGTGCCAGCAGCTTTGGGGGGACTAAAGAGACCCAGTACTTC. Amino acids: CASSFGGTKETQYF.

This clonotype was found a few times. The chain combines TRBV7-2 with TRBJ2-7, with D unresolved. The CDR3 covers 13 residues. V was shortened by 1 base and J by 5 bases, with 9 bases between the two germline ends. The germline CDR1 and CDR2 sequences are SGHTA and FQGNSA. In nucleotides, the CDR3 is TGTGCCAGCAGCTTAGTTGAAGCCCACGAGCAGTACTTC. It specifies CASSLVEAHEQYF.

This chain connects TRBV20-1 to TRBJ2-3; 9 bases are a match to TRBD2. Germline V gene data show CDR1 as DFQATT and CDR2 as SNEGSKA (reference sequence). V shed 3 bases, J shed 4 bases, and the junction held 8 bases outside the gene matches. The CDR3 contains 15 residues. CDR3 region: CSARTGGGASDTQYF. The CDR3 nucleotides read TGCAGTGCTAGGACGGGCGGGGGGGCGTCAGATACGCAGTATTTT.

This chain uses TRBV10-2 with TRBJ2-2; TRBD1 matches at 7 bases. CDR3 length equals 17 residues. V was pared by 2 bases and J by 2 bases, with 8 bases of the junction left unmatched. Germline assignment: CDR1 WSHSY and CDR2 SAAADI. This CDR3 reads CASSEARQGANTGELFF. The DNA of the CDR3 is TGCGCCAGCAGTGAGGCTAGACAGGGAGCCAACACCGGGGAGCTGTTTTTT.

In its sample, this clonotype was seen a few times. The rearrangement links TRBV12-3 or TRBV12-4 to TRBJ2-1; 8 nucleotides agree with TRBD2. This CDR3 spans 16 amino acids. V shed 1 base and J 5 bases; nucleotides not matched to a gene: 7. This CDR3 is CASSLGREGPNNEQFF. Written as DNA, the CDR3 is TGTGCCAGCAGTTTAGGACGGGAGGGCCCCAACAATGAGCAGTTCTTC.

This clonotype came up a few times. The gene calls are TRBV7-2 and TRBJ2-3, with a possible D match to TRBD2 (6 bases). CDR1 SGHTA and CDR2 FQGNSA come from the germline V gene. V was shortened by 3 bases and J by 2 bases, with 12 bases between the two germline ends. CDR3 length: 15 residues. The CDR3 bases are TGTGCCAGCAGCTTTGGCGGGGCGAACACAGATACGCAGTATTTT. It translates to CASSFGGANTDTQYF.

This clonotype occurred a few times. The V call is TRBV7-2, the J call TRBJ2-1; D gene ambiguous. The germline V and J ends were trimmed by 0 bases and 8 bases, with 8 bases remaining between them. Per germline, CDR1 SGHTA and CDR2 FQGNSA. The CDR3 sequence is 13 residues long. CDR3 residues: CASSLAVWHEQFF. In DNA form, the CDR3 reads TGTGCCAGCAGCTTAGCCGTTTGGCATGAGCAGTTCTTC.

V gene TRBV29-1 combines with J gene TRBJ2-1; D is uncertain. The CDR3 loop spans 11 amino acids. CDR1 is SQVTM and CDR2 is ANQGSEA in the germline V gene. The CDR3 sequence: CAPVSYNEQFF. The CDR3 bases are TGCGCGCCGGTCTCCTACAATGAGCAGTTCTTC.

The J gene is TRBJ2-2, the V gene TRBV7-7, with 10 bases that match TRBD2. The germline V gene encodes CDR1 SSHAT and CDR2 FNYEAQ (reference sequence). V shed 4 bases, J shed 6 bases, and the junction held 2 bases outside the gene matches. The CDR3 extends over 14 amino acids. For the CDR3, the DNA is TGTGCCAGCAGCTACCTAGCGGGAGCCGGGGAGCTGTTTTTT. Translating it yields CASSYLAGAGELFF.

The sample holds one count of this clonotype. The chain is built from TRBV20-1 and TRBJ1-2; D not resolved. Germline V CDR1 and CDR2: DFQATT, SNEGSKA (reference sequence). This CDR3 spans 13 amino acids. V was trimmed by 6 bases and J by 3 bases, leaving 14 bases between them. The CDR3 DNA follows: TGCAGTGCCCGGGCCTCCCGGCACTATGGCTACACCTTC. Its translation is CSARASRHYGYTF.

J is TRBJ2-5 and V is TRBV27; TRBD1 matches 7 bases. This CDR3 spans 16 amino acids. The V gene's germline CDR1 is MNHEY and CDR2 SMNVEV (reference sequence). The V segment lost 5 bases and the J segment 3 bases; nucleotides outside the gene matches: 12. CDR3 nucleotides: TGTGCCAGCAGTAGGGGCCGGGACAGCTTAGAAGAGACCCAGTACTTC. It encodes CASSRGRDSLEETQYF.

In this sample, this clonotype turned up a few times. In nucleotides, the CDR3 is TGCAGTGCTAGATTACTAGCGGGGAAGGGTGAGCAGTTCTTC. Translation gives CSARLLAGKGEQFF. This chain links TRBV20-1 with TRBJ2-1; TRBD2 aligns across 10 bases. V dropped 2 bases and J dropped 9; count of bases not matched to a gene: 7. Germline CDR1 and CDR2: DFQATT and SNEGSKA (reference sequence). This CDR3 is built from 14 residues.

This chain connects TRBV20-1 to TRBJ2-1; 9 nucleotides line up with TRBD2. This CDR3 is built from 17 residues. Germline V lookup: CDR1 DFQATT, CDR2 SNEGSKA (reference sequence). V lost 1 base and J lost 7; bases outside the gene matches: 14. The CDR3 protein is CSARGWGRGRAENEQFF. CDR3 DNA: TGCAGTGCTAGAGGCTGGGGTCGCGGGAGGGCCGAGAATGAGCAGTTCTTC.

This clonotype showed up just a few times. The chain has TRBV29-1 and TRBJ2-7; D is undetermined. Trimming left V 5 bases short and J 4 bases short, with 18 bases between. CDR1 SQVTM and CDR2 ANQGSEA come from the germline V gene. The length of the CDR3 is 14 residues. Written as DNA, the CDR3 is TGCAGCGTTTTATACCTAGGTCAAGATTACGAGCAGTACTTC. Its translation: CSVLYLGQDYEQYF.

This clonotype was seen at least ten times. The genes are TRBV12-3 or TRBV12-4 and TRBJ2-7, with TRBD2 matching 13 bases. With V trimmed by 4 bases and J by 3 bases, 3 bases remained unmatched. There are 15 residues in the CDR3. The CDR3 region has the DNA TGTGCCAGCAGTTCGACTAGCGGGGGGTTCTACGAGCAGTACTTC. Its translation is CASSSTSGGFYEQYF.

This chain links TRBV11-2 with TRBJ2-7; 16 bases are shared with TRBD2. The CDR3 totals 19 residues. CDR1 is SGHAT and CDR2 is FQNNGV in the germline V gene. V trimming: 3 bases; J trimming: 3 bases; junction bases outside the gene matches: 11. Here the CDR3 reads CASSFYSGTSGGAVYEQYF. The CDR3 coding sequence is TGTGCCAGCAGCTTCTACTCCGGGACTAGCGGGGGGGCTGTCTACGAGCAGTACTTC.

This clonotype has just a few counts. The rearrangement joins TRBV7-3 to TRBJ2-3, with 10 nucleotides matching TRBD2. The V segment lost 7 bases and the J segment 2 bases; nucleotides outside the gene matches: 3. Germline lookup yields CDR1 SGHTA and CDR2 FQGTGA. The CDR3 sequence is 14 residues long. This CDR3 reads CASNSGGVTDTQYF. CDR3 bases: TGTGCCAGCAACAGCGGGGGGGTCACAGATACGCAGTATTTT.

The chain employs TRBV19 and TRBJ1-5; a possible D gene is TRBD1 (6 bases). The CDR3 consists of 15 residues. Trimming removed 4 bases at V and 5 bases at J, with 15 bases between. The V gene's germline CDR1 is LNHDA and CDR2 SQIVND (reference sequence). As DNA, the CDR3 is TGTGCCAGTAGTACCACAGGGTACGGTTATCAGCCCCAGCATTTT. Its translation is CASSTTGYGYQPQHF.

This chain uses TRBV20-1 with TRBJ2-1, with 8 positions matching TRBD2. This CDR3 spans 16 amino acids. Germline V CDR1 and CDR2: DFQATT, SNEGSKA (reference sequence). J was trimmed by 4 bases and V by 5 bases; bases with no gene match: 13. CDR3 DNA: TGCAGTGCTGTCCCCAGTACTAGCGGAGCTTACAATGAGCAGTTCTTC. It is translated as CSAVPSTSGAYNEQFF.

A few counts support this clonotype. The chain carries TRBV20-1 and TRBJ2-4; D possibly corresponds to TRBD1 (6 bases). The V gene's germline CDR1 is DFQATT and CDR2 SNEGSKA (reference sequence). The V end was cut by 7 bases, the J end by 6 bases, with 10 bases between. The CDR3 extends over 11 amino acids. CDR3 in amino acids: CSVRGPNIQYF. In nucleotides, the CDR3 is TGCAGTGTCAGGGGCCCAAACATTCAGTACTTC.